Listed below are T cell receptor beta chains from one sample, sequenced in a study of blood T cell repertoires in COVID-19. Method: immunoSEQ multiplex PCR; TCRdb's copy keeps in-frame clones and lacks some. The data hold 200,000 to 250,000 clones, with approximately 85% observed a single time. Input material: peripheral blood. Receptors were obtained from a woman in her 70s with COVID-19, enrolled during active disease. Both conserved end residues are part of each CDR3.

v_gene	j_gene	CDR3aa
TRBV7-9	TRBJ1-2	CASSATGTGGLGYTF
TRBV27	TRBJ1-1	CASSITGDTEAFF
TRBV6-2/TRBV6-3	TRBJ1-5	CASSLTGKGQPQHF
TRBV20-1	TRBJ1-5	CSASLLGGAGPDQPQHF
TRBV27	TRBJ2-1	CASSPGNEQFF
TRBV29-1	TRBJ2-7	CSVEVGPSKGDEQYF
TRBV4-3	TRBJ2-7	CASSRSSGGSYEQYF
TRBV7-6	TRBJ2-7	CASSSRTSGRSSNEQYF
TRBV5-1	TRBJ1-2	CASSLGDFAGGYTF
TRBV6-2/TRBV6-3	TRBJ1-3	CASSSTGAVGNTIYF
TRBV6-5	TRBJ2-2	CASTSRVQVTGELFF
TRBV4-2	TRBJ2-1	CASSRESRGNEQFF
TRBV6-5	TRBJ1-1	CASISVRGEAFF
TRBV10-1	TRBJ1-1	CASPKTEPNTEAFF
TRBV29-1	TRBJ2-2	CSGGVVGELFF
TRBV5-4	TRBJ1-1	CASSSMDRGRNTEAFF
TRBV19	TRBJ1-5	CASSIVRQGYLPDQPQHF
TRBV30	TRBJ2-6	CAWDTSSGANVLTF
TRBV9	TRBJ2-7	CASSVDPATYEQYF
TRBV6-5	TRBJ2-7	CASTMGRGSYEQYF
TRBV6-5	TRBJ1-3	CASSYGAGNTIYF
TRBV14	TRBJ1-6	CASSQNRDRNSPLHF
TRBV30	TRBJ1-2	CAWSDPGQGNYGYTF
TRBV28	TRBJ1-3	CASSTTGNTIYF
TRBV10-3	TRBJ1-2	CAISEHLRDDYGYTF
TRBV30	TRBJ2-1	CAWNGRVNEQFF
TRBV2	TRBJ2-2	CASSPDRYTGELFF
TRBV7-8	TRBJ1-6	CASSVGGGVTSPLHF
TRBV28	TRBJ2-2	CASSFAAGRANTGELFF
TRBV28	TRBJ1-6	CASSRRDSPNSPLHF
TRBV4-1	TRBJ1-2	CASSQDKGPGLPFYTF
TRBV15	TRBJ1-5	CATSRDLASGNQPQHF
TRBV5-1	TRBJ1-4	CASSPSGGTNEKLFF